These 18 T cell receptor beta chains share one sample of origin, sequenced in a study of control samples from healthy donors and cancer patients. Only in-frame clones appear in the TCRdb table, and some are missing; sequencing was by immunoSEQ multiplex PCR. The table includes approximately 98,000 clones, 82% detected once. Sequencing input: blood. The receptors stem from a man aged 18 to 30 in good health.

V and J are TRBV5-1 and TRBJ2-7; 10 bases are a match to TRBD2. Germline CDR1 and CDR2: SGHRS and YFSETQ. The junction had 7 bases not matched to a gene; V was cut back by 4 bases and J by 3 bases. The CDR3 consists of 15 residues. DNA of the CDR3: TGCGCCAGCAGCGCCCTAGCGGGGGCCCTCTACGAGCAGTACTTC. Translated: CASSALAGALYEQYF. The full variable domain, in which reference TRBV5-1 and TRBJ2-7 provide the parts outside the CDR3, is KAGVTQTPRYLIKTRGQQVTLSCSPISGHRSVSWYQQTPGQGLQFLFEYFSETQRNKGNFPGRFSGRQFSNSRSEMNVSTLELGDSALYLCASSALAGALYEQYFGPGTRLTVT.

This clone was observed at least ten times. The V and J genes are TRBV6-5 and TRBJ2-1, with D possibly being TRBD2 (5 bases). V was clipped by 2 bases and J by 11 bases, with 16 bases between them. The CDR3 extends over 14 amino acids. Germline CDR1 MNHEY, CDR2 SVGAGI. The CDR3 reads CASSYGQEAEKQFF. CDR3 in DNA: TGTGCCAGCAGTTACGGCCAGGAGGCCGAGAAGCAGTTCTTC.

V and J are TRBV30 and TRBJ2-3; D remains ambiguous. This CDR3 is built from 17 residues. The germline gives CDR1 GTSNPN, CDR2 SVGIG (reference sequence). Trimming took 0 bases from V and 0 from J, leaving 16 bases between them. CDR3 nucleotides: TGTGCCTGGAGTGTATTCGGTGTCTCTTCTAGCACAGATACGCAGTATTTT. It yields the protein CAWSVFGVSSSTDTQYF.

This rearrangement joins TRBV27 to TRBJ2-5; 9 bases are shared with TRBD1. The trim removed 2 bases at V and 0 bases at J, leaving 1 base unmatched. The CDR3 is 15 residues long. Per germline, CDR1 MNHEY and CDR2 SMNVEV (reference sequence). DNA for the CDR3: TGTGCCAGCAGTTTAAGGACAGGGGACCAAGAGACCCAGTACTTC. Translating gives CASSLRTGDQETQYF.

The rearrangement joins TRBV2 to TRBJ2-5; the match to TRBD2 covers 8 bases. In germline, CDR1 is SNHLY, CDR2 FYNNEI. The V and J ends lost 4 bases and 5 bases, in that order; junction bases with no gene match: 9. The CDR3 contains 15 residues. The CDR3 protein is CASSGGGPPPETQYF. CDR3 nucleotide sequence: TGTGCCAGCAGTGGCGGGGGGCCCCCCCCGGAGACCCAGTACTTC.

This clone was seen once. This rearrangement joins TRBV18 to TRBJ1-1; D gene uncertain. The V gene lost 6 bases and the J gene lost 6 bases, with 14 bases spanning the gap. CDR3 length: 13 amino acids. Germline V CDR1 and CDR2: KGHSH, LQKENI. The CDR3 bases are TGTGCCAGCTCCTCCGGTGGTCTCGCTGAAGCTTTCTTT. As protein: CASSSGGLAEAFF. Together with reference TRBV18 and TRBJ1-1, the CDR3 gives the full variable domain: NAGVMQNPRHLVRRRGQEARLRCSPMKGHSHVYWYRQLPEEGLKFMVYLQKENIIDESGMPKERFSAEFPKEGPSILRIQQVVRGDSAAYFCASSSGGLAEAFFGQGTRLTVV.

Judged by abundance, this clone is medium-sized. This chain links TRBV11-3 with TRBJ2-3; maybe TRBD2 (5 bases). V shed 0 bases and J shed 8 bases, with 9 bases lying between them. CDR3 length equals 13 residues. Germline V lookup: CDR1 SGHNT, CDR2 YENEEA. Here the CDR3 DNA reads TGTGCCAGCAGCTTAGATCTTCGGGGTACGCAGTATTTT. This encodes CASSLDLRGTQYF. The complete variable domain, with remaining parts taken from reference TRBV11-3 and TRBJ2-3, reads EAGVVQSPRYKIIEKKQPVAFWCNPISGHNTLYWYLQNLGQGPELLIRYENEEAVDDSQLPKDRFSAERLKGVDSTLKIQPAELGDSAVYLCASSLDLRGTQYFGPGTRLTVL.

The sample holds a few counts of this clone. The chain links TRBV28 to TRBJ2-7; 12 positions agree with TRBD1. The V segment lost 5 bases and the J segment 4 bases; nucleotides outside the gene matches: 9. In germline, CDR1 is MDHEN, CDR2 SYDVKM. There are 16 residues in the CDR3. The CDR3 loop is CASSPSGTGGEYEQYF. CDR3 DNA: TGTGCCAGCAGTCCCTCCGGGACAGGGGGCGAATACGAGCAGTACTTC.

In nucleotides, the CDR3 is TGTGCCAGCAGCGTGGGGGGCCAGTATAATTCACCCCTCCACTTT. This sequence encodes CASSVGGQYNSPLHF. This chain links TRBV9 with TRBJ1-6; tentative D call: TRBD1 (6 bases). The germline V gene has CDR1 SGDLS and CDR2 YYNGEE. Trimming removed 2 bases at V and 4 bases at J, with 10 bases between. There are 15 residues in the CDR3.

V usage is TRBV4-1 and J usage is TRBJ2-7, with 8 nucleotides matching TRBD2. Germline V gene lookup returns CDR1 MGHRA and CDR2 YSYEKL. CDR3 length equals 15 residues. Trimming at V came to 0 bases and at J to 3 bases, leaving 4 bases not matched to a gene. CDR3 nucleotide sequence: TGCGCCAGCAGCCAAGAGAGCGGGGGCCTCTACGAGCAGTACGTC. Its translation is CASSQESGGLYEQYV.

V and J are TRBV5-1 and TRBJ2-1; 10 bases are shared with TRBD2. The CDR3 has 17 residues. With 4 bases clipped from V and 4 bases from J, the junction kept 11 bases outside the gene matches. CDR1 SGHRS and CDR2 YFSETQ come from the germline V gene. CDR3 loop: CASSRGSGGPEYNEQFF. CDR3 nucleotides: TGCGCCAGCAGCCGAGGTAGCGGGGGGCCCGAATACAATGAGCAGTTCTTC.

The V call is TRBV29-1, the J call TRBJ2-3; tentatively, D is TRBD1 or TRBD2 (6 bases each). CDR3 size: 13 residues. The V end was cut by 7 bases, the J end by 4 bases, with 15 bases between. Germline V gives CDR1 SQVTM, CDR2 ANQGSEA. The CDR3 nucleotides read TGCAGCGCCCGAGAGGGGGAGGCAGATACGCAGTATTTT. It codes for CSAREGEADTQYF.

The chain has TRBV6-5 and TRBJ2-2, with 12 bases lining up with TRBD1. The CDR3 consists of 15 residues. Losses at the gene ends were 6 bases for V and 6 bases for J; bases not matched to a gene: 5. CDR1 is MNHEY and CDR2 is SVGAGI in the germline V gene. The CDR3, as DNA: TGTGCCAGCAGCGCGGGACAGGGGGCATCCGGGGAGCTGTTTTTT. Its protein product is CASSAGQGASGELFF.

This clone showed up just a few times. The chain is built from TRBV7-9 and TRBJ1-6, with TRBD1 as a possible D gene (5 bases). The CDR3 runs 14 residues. V lost 1 base and J 9 bases, leaving 10 bases between the germline ends. Germline CDR1 is SEHNR and CDR2 is FQNEAQ (reference sequence). Here the CDR3 DNA reads TGTGCCAGCAGCTTAGAAGGGGCGGGTTCACCCCTCCACTTT. Translated: CASSLEGAGSPLHF.

The V and J genes are TRBV30 and TRBJ1-6; D uncertain. V was shortened by 6 bases and J by 5 bases, with 11 bases between the two germline ends. This CDR3 has 13 residues. Germline-derived CDR1 and CDR2 are GTSNPN and SVGIG (reference sequence). The CDR3 is CACSQPNNSPLHF. The CDR3 DNA reads TGTGCCTGCTCACAGCCAAATAATTCACCCCTCCACTTT. The full variable domain, with the rest looked up from reference TRBV30 and TRBJ1-6, is SQTIHQWPATLVQPVGSPLSLECTVEGTSNPNLYWYRQAAGRGLQLLFYSVGIGQISSEVPQNLSASRPQDRQFILSSKKLLLSDSGFYLCACSQPNNSPLHFGNGTRLTVT.

This chain uses TRBV11-2 with TRBJ1-2; 9 bases align to TRBD1. From germline, CDR1 is SGHAT and CDR2 FQNNGV. The CDR3 consists of 16 residues. The ends lost 4 bases at V and 4 bases at J; junction bases unmatched: 10. The CDR3 bases are TGTGCCAGCAGCTACTACTCCGGGACAGGGACCTATGGCTACACCTTC. It encodes CASSYYSGTGTYGYTF.

The gene calls are TRBV28 and TRBJ1-6, with no clear D. CDR1 and CDR2 (germline): MDHEN, SYDVKM. V was shortened by 3 bases and J by 0 bases, with 6 bases between the two germline ends. The CDR3 runs to 15 residues. CDR3 region: CASSLPSSYNSPLHF. The CDR3 DNA is TGTGCCAGCAGTTTGCCCAGCTCCTATAATTCACCCCTCCACTTT.

This chain connects TRBV3-1 (or the pseudogene TRBV3-2) to TRBJ2-4; 10 nucleotides align to TRBD2. The CDR3 has 16 residues. CDR1 LGHDT and CDR2 YNNKEL come from the germline V gene (reference sequence). With V trimmed by 0 bases and J by 1 base, 0 bases remained unmatched. The CDR3 region is CASSQDSGGAKNIQYF. CDR3 DNA: TGTGCCAGCAGCCAAGATAGCGGGGGGGCCAAAAACATTCAGTACTTC.